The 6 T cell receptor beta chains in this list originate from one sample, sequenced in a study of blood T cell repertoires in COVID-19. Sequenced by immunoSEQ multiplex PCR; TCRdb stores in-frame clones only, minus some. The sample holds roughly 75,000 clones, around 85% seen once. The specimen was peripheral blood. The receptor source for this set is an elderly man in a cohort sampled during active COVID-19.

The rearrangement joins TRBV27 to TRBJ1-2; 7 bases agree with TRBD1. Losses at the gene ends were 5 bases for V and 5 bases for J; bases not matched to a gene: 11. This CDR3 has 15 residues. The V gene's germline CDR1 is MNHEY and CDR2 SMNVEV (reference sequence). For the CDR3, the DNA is TGTGCCAGCAGTAACTACCGGGACAGCAATTATGGCTACACCTTC. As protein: CASSNYRDSNYGYTF.

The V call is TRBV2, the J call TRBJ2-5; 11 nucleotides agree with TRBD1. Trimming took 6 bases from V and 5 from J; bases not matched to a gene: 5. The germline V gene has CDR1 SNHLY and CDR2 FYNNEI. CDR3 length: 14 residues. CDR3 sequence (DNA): TGTGCCAGCAGACGGACAGGGGGCCGGGAGACCCAGTACTTC. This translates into CASRRTGGRETQYF.

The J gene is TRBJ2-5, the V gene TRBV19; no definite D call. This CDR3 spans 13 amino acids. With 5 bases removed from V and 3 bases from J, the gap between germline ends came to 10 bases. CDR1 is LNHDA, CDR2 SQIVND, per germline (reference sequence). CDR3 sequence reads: CASSRAPEETQYF. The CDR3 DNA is TGTGCCAGTAGTCGTGCCCCGGAAGAGACCCAGTACTTC.

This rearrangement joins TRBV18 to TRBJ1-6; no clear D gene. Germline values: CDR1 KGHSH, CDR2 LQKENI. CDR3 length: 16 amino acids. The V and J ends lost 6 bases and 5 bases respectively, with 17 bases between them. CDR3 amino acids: CASSRGGLRDNSPLHF. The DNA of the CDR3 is TGTGCCAGCTCCCGAGGCGGGTTGCGAGATAATTCACCCCTCCACTTT.

This CDR3 reads CASSLDRQGANTGELFF. CDR3 DNA: TGTGCCAGCAGCTTAGATCGACAGGGCGCGAACACCGGGGAGCTGTTTTTT. This rearrangement joins TRBV11-2 to TRBJ2-2, with 7 bases fitting TRBD1. Per germline, CDR1 SGHAT and CDR2 FQNNGV. The V gene end was trimmed by 0 bases and the J gene end by 0 bases; junction bases not matched to a gene: 4. This CDR3 spans 17 amino acids.

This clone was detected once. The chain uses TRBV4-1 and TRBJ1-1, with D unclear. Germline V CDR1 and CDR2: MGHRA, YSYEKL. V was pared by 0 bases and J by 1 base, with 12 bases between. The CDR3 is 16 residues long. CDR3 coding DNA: TGCGCCAGCAGCCAAGATTCAGTCCCACCGAACACTGAAGCTTTCTTT. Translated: CASSQDSVPPNTEAFF.